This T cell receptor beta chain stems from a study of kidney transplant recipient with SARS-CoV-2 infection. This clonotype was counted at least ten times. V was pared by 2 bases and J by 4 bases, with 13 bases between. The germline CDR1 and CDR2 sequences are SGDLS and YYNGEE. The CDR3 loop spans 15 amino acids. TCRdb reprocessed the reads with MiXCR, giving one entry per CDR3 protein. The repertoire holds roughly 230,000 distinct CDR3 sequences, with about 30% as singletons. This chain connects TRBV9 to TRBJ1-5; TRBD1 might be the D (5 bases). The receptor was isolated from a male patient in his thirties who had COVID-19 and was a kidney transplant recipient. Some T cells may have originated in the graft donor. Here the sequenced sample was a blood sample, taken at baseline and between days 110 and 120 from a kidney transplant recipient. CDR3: CASSVDGQVNQPQHF. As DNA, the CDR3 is TGTGCCAGCAGCGTGGACGGACAAGTGAATCAGCCCCAGCATTTT.